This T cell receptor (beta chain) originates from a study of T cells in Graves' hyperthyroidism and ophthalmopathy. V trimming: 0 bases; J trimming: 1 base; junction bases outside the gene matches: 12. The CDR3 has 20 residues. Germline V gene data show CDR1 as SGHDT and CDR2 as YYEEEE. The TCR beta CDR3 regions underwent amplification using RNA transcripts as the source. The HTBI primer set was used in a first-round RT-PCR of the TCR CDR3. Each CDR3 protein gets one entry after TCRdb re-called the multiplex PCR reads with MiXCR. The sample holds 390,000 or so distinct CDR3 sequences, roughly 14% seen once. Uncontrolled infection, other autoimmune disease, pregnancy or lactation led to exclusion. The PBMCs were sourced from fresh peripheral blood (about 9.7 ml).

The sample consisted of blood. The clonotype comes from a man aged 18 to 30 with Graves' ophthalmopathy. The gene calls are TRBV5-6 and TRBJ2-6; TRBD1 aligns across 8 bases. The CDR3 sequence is CASSLVGVGQDNSGANVLTF. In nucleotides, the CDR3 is TGTGCCAGCAGCTTGGTCGGGGTGGGACAGGACAATTCTGGGGCCAACGTCCTGACTTTC.